The 2 T cell receptor beta chains in this list originate from one sample, sequenced in a study of cytomegalovirus exposure and HLA in healthy donors (dated by TCRdb to the late 2010s). Libraries were built with the immunoSEQ multiplex PCR assay. For the multiplex PCR, a mixture combining 60 forward primers for TCR Vbeta segments and 13 reverse primers for TCR Jbeta segments was used. TCRdb re-hosts the immuneACCESS table, in-frame sequences only. Its copies lack some clones; in the studies checked, an unresolved V gene accounts for under half of them, and the cause for the rest is not known. The sample table shows 150,000 to 200,000 clones, and roughly 80% are seen once. Jointly, the top ten make up about 5.7% of the sample. Sequencing was performed on PBMCs. Every receptor here comes from a middle-aged man in good health and CMV-seropositive.

The rearrangement links TRBV27 to TRBJ2-5; TRBD2 matches 9 bases. V was pared by 4 bases and J by 2 bases, with 11 bases of the junction left unmatched. There are 17 residues in the CDR3. The germline CDR1 and CDR2 sequences are MNHEY and SMNVEV (reference sequence). The CDR3 reads CASSSWGGLAGQETQYF. Here the CDR3 DNA reads TGTGCCAGCAGTTCATGGGGAGGGCTAGCGGGGCAAGAGACCCAGTACTTC.

In the case of this clone: This CDR3 is also generated by other DNA sequences in the sample. The chain is built from TRBV5-1 and TRBJ2-2; 8 bases agree with TRBD1. Unmatched junction bases numbered 3, after V lost 4 bases and J lost 1 base. Germline loops: CDR1 SGHRS, CDR2 YFSETQ. This CDR3 has 15 residues. Here the CDR3 reads CASSLGQVNTGELFF. The CDR3 DNA reads as TGCGCCAGCAGCCTGGGACAGGTGAACACCGGGGAGCTGTTTTTT.